Listed below are T cell receptor beta chains from one sample, sequenced in a study of T cell repertoires in cytomegalovirus infection. TCRdb processed the reads anew with MiXCR; each CDR3 protein has one entry. The data contain approximately 700,000 distinct CDR3 sequences, about 40% of them singletons. The specimen was PBMCs. The receptors derive from a human donor in good health (CMV status not recorded). Some clones in this sample may be carry-over from other donors' samples. Both conserved end residues are part of each CDR3. Each record gives: CDR3 DNA, CDR3 protein, D gene, clone size, J gene, V gene. A D gene is named only where the DNA matches it firmly. The listing skips clone size in some rows; elsewhere it reads once, few, many or a size class.

cdr3_nt: TGTGCCAGTACCGACGGGTCCCTCAGCAGGGGCTACACCTTC
cdr3_aa: CASTDGSLSRGYTF
d_call: .
clone_size: few
j_call: TRBJ1-2
v_call: TRBV19

cdr3_nt: TGTGCCAGCAGGCTAAGAAATAGCAATCAGCCCCAGCATTTT
cdr3_aa: CASRLRNSNQPQHF
d_call: .
clone_size: .
j_call: TRBJ1-5
v_call: TRBV12-3/TRBV12-4

cdr3_nt: TGTGCCAGCAGCCCGTACGGACAGCTTCCCTCTGGAAACACCATATATTTT
cdr3_aa: CASSPYGQLPSGNTIYF
d_call: .
clone_size: few
j_call: TRBJ1-3
v_call: TRBV3-1

cdr3_nt: TGTGCCAGTAGTATTCCCGCGGGGGGGGGCAATGAGCAGTTCTTC
cdr3_aa: CASSIPAGGGNEQFF
d_call: TRBD2
clone_size: many
j_call: TRBJ2-1
v_call: TRBV19

cdr3_nt: TGTGCCAGCAGTTTGGGGCAGGACAGGGGATCCTACAATGAGCAGTTCTTC
cdr3_aa: CASSLGQDRGSYNEQFF
d_call: TRBD1
clone_size: .
j_call: TRBJ2-1
v_call: TRBV12-3/TRBV12-4

cdr3_nt: TGTGCCAGCAGCTTAAGGGCAGGAGGAGTTACTGAAGATTTCTTT
cdr3_aa: CASSLRAGGVTEDFF
d_call: .
clone_size: .
j_call: TRBJ1-1
v_call: TRBV7-9

cdr3_nt: TGTGCCACCCTACGAGACAGATTTAATGGCTACACCTTC
cdr3_aa: CATLRDRFNGYTF
d_call: .
clone_size: few
j_call: TRBJ1-2
v_call: TRBV27

cdr3_nt: TGTGCCTGGAACCCGGGACAGGGGTATACTGAAGCTTTCTTT
cdr3_aa: CAWNPGQGYTEAFF
d_call: TRBD1
clone_size: .
j_call: TRBJ1-1
v_call: TRBV30

cdr3_nt: TGCAGTGCTAGGGGGCGGCTTCAGCAGCCCCAGCATTTT
cdr3_aa: CSARGRLQQPQHF
d_call: .
clone_size: .
j_call: TRBJ1-5
v_call: TRBV20-1

cdr3_nt: TGTGCCGGCACGAGGAATACAGGAGAGAACACCGGGGAGCTGTTTTTT
cdr3_aa: CAGTRNTGENTGELFF
d_call: .
clone_size: few
j_call: TRBJ2-2
v_call: TRBV7-8

cdr3_nt: TGTGCCAGCAGTTTAGTCGGGGGCAACGACGAGCAGTACTTC
cdr3_aa: CASSLVGGNDEQYF
d_call: .
clone_size: .
j_call: TRBJ2-7
v_call: TRBV27

cdr3_nt: TGTGCCAGCAGCCAAAGGGCTAGCGGGGGGGTATGGGGGGTTGAGCAGTTCTTC
cdr3_aa: CASSQRASGGVWGVEQFF
d_call: TRBD2
clone_size: .
j_call: TRBJ2-1
v_call: TRBV28

cdr3_nt: TGTGCCAGCAGTTACTCGATTGATTGGCCCCAGCATTTT
cdr3_aa: CASSYSIDWPQHF
d_call: .
clone_size: .
j_call: TRBJ1-5
v_call: TRBV6-5

cdr3_nt: TGTGCCAGCACTCAAGGAGGGGTCGAGCAGTACTTC
cdr3_aa: CASTQGGVEQYF
d_call: .
clone_size: .
j_call: TRBJ2-7
v_call: TRBV12-3/TRBV12-4

cdr3_nt: TGCAGTGCTAGACATGGAAACACTGAAGCTTTCTTT
cdr3_aa: CSARHGNTEAFF
d_call: .
clone_size: once
j_call: TRBJ1-1
v_call: TRBV20-1

cdr3_nt: TGTGCCAGCAGTCCGAATCCGGGACTAGTGGTTGAGCAGTTCTTC
cdr3_aa: CASSPNPGLVVEQFF
d_call: TRBD2
clone_size: .
j_call: TRBJ2-1
v_call: TRBV6-5

cdr3_nt: TGTGCCAGCAGCTTAGATAGAGTACAGAGTGAAGCTTTCTTT
cdr3_aa: CASSLDRVQSEAFF
d_call: .
clone_size: .
j_call: TRBJ1-1
v_call: TRBV7-6

cdr3_nt: TGTGCCAGCAGTTTCACCTCCCGGAGGGAAAAACTGTTTTTT
cdr3_aa: CASSFTSRREKLFF
d_call: .
clone_size: .
j_call: TRBJ1-4
v_call: TRBV28